These 29 T cell receptor beta chains share one sample of origin, sequenced in a study of blood T cell repertoires in COVID-19. Measured with immunoSEQ multiplex PCR; TCRdb has only the in-frame clones, and not every one. There are 120,000 or so clones in the sample; 83% occur only once, and 5.9% lies in the top ten. The sequencing input was peripheral blood. These receptors were obtained from an elderly man with active or convalescent COVID-19.

In its sample, this clone was seen a few times. The chain links TRBV11-2 to TRBJ2-1, with 8 bases that match TRBD1. CDR1 is SGHAT and CDR2 is FQNNGV in the germline V gene. J gave up 0 bases and V 5 bases, and 6 bases lay outside the gene matches. The CDR3 sequence is 16 residues long. The chain's CDR3 is CASSARQGTSYNEQFF. As DNA, the CDR3 is TGTGCCAGCAGCGCCCGACAGGGGACCTCCTACAATGAGCAGTTCTTC.

This chain joins TRBV30 and TRBJ2-7; D possibly corresponds to TRBD1 (6 bases). CDR1 is GTSNPN, CDR2 SVGIG, per germline (reference sequence). This CDR3 is 16 amino acids long. The V and J ends lost 3 bases and 2 bases respectively, with 20 bases between them. This CDR3 is CAWSRLMGAHPYEQYF. In DNA, the CDR3 is TGTGCCTGGAGCCGCCTTATGGGGGCGCATCCCTACGAGCAGTACTTC.

V is TRBV6-2 or TRBV6-3 and J is TRBJ2-3; 10 bases fit TRBD2. V shed 5 bases, J shed 6 bases, and the junction held 11 bases outside the gene matches. Looked up from germline, CDR1 is MNHEY and CDR2 is SVGEGT. CDR3 length equals 16 residues. CDR3 protein: CASSVGTSVKRDTQYF. In DNA form, the CDR3 reads TGTGCCAGCAGTGTCGGGACTAGCGTAAAACGCGATACGCAGTATTTT.

This clone was seen more than once but under ten times. CDR3 nucleotide sequence: TGTGCCAGCAGCACCTCACAGGGGTTTGGGTATGGCTACACCTTC. Translation: CASSTSQGFGYGYTF. The V gene is TRBV7-2, the J gene TRBJ1-2, with 7 bases fitting TRBD1. The germline V gene encodes CDR1 SGHTA and CDR2 FQGNSA. V was clipped by 5 bases and J by 5 bases; unmatched bases: 11. The CDR3 is 15 amino acids.

V and J are TRBV19 and TRBJ1-6; a possible D gene is TRBD1 (5 bases). The CDR3 length is 13 residues. The germline CDR1 and CDR2 sequences are LNHDA and SQIVND (reference sequence). V was trimmed by 9 bases and J by 0 bases, leaving 6 bases between them. The CDR3 region is CASGGSYNSPLHF. CDR3 in DNA: TGTGCCAGCGGGGGCTCCTATAATTCACCCCTCCACTTT. The full variable domain, with the rest looked up from reference TRBV19 and TRBJ1-6, is DGGITQSPKYLFRKEGQNVTLSCEQNLNHDAMYWYRQDPGQGLRLIYYSQIVNDFQKGDIAEGYSVSREKKESFPLTVTSAQKNPTAFYLCASGGSYNSPLHFGNGTRLTVT.

The J gene is TRBJ1-2, the V gene TRBV28; the D gene is possibly TRBD1 (5 bases). Germline assignment: CDR1 MDHEN and CDR2 SYDVKM. V lost 2 bases and J lost 6, with 19 bases in between. The CDR3 covers 16 residues. CDR3 coding DNA: TGTGCCAGCAGTTTAGGGGGAAAAGGGAGGGAGAATGGCTACACCTTC. Its protein is CASSLGGKGRENGYTF.

This clone has a single count. V gene TRBV25-1 combines with J gene TRBJ1-2, with 7 nucleotides matching TRBD1. The trim removed 3 bases at V and 6 bases at J, leaving 13 bases unmatched. Germline lookup yields CDR1 MGHDK and CDR2 SYGVNS. The CDR3 has 16 residues. The CDR3 nucleotides are TGTGCCAGCAGTGACCCCGGACAGGTGATCCTCGATGGCTACACCTTC. Protein: CASSDPGQVILDGYTF.

The chain links TRBV27 to TRBJ2-7; TRBD2 might be the D (5 bases). This CDR3 comprises 15 residues. CDR1 and CDR2 from the germline V gene are MNHEY and SMNVEV (reference sequence). V was cut by 5 bases and J by 4 bases, with 18 bases left in between. The CDR3 reads CASSTAGGPVYEQYF. The CDR3, as DNA: TGTGCCAGCAGTACCGCAGGAGGCCCTGTTTACGAGCAGTACTTC.

The chain is built from TRBV6-5 and TRBJ2-3; TRBD2 matches at 9 bases. Germline assignment: CDR1 MNHEY and CDR2 SVGAGI. The CDR3 contains 13 residues. V lost 6 bases to trimming and J lost 11 bases; unmatched junction nucleotides: 9. Written as DNA, the CDR3 is TGTGCCAGCAGGACCTCTCAAGCGGGGGGGCAGTATTTT. This gives the protein CASRTSQAGGQYF.

The sample holds a few counts of this clone. This chain connects TRBV7-8 to TRBJ2-3; TRBD2 might be the D (6 bases). V lost 4 bases and J 6 bases, leaving 11 bases between the germline ends. The germline CDR1 and CDR2 sequences are SGHVS and FQNEAQ. There are 13 residues in the CDR3. The CDR3 spells CASSSSAGDTQYF. Here the CDR3 DNA reads TGTGCCAGCAGCTCCAGCGCGGGGGATACGCAGTATTTT.

The genes are TRBV7-2 and TRBJ1-2; D might be TRBD1 (5 bases). V was shortened by 6 bases and J by 1 base, with 12 bases between the two germline ends. The CDR3 length is 14 residues. Germline V CDR1 and CDR2: SGHTA, FQGNSA. CDR3 sequence reads: CASRAGQGNYGYTF. The CDR3 DNA follows: TGTGCCAGCAGGGCTGGCCAGGGTAACTATGGCTACACCTTC.

J is TRBJ1-2 and V is TRBV28, with 8 bases lining up with TRBD1. J lost 5 bases, V lost 2 bases, and 13 bases had no gene match. Per germline, CDR1 MDHEN and CDR2 SYDVKM. CDR3 length: 17 residues. The CDR3 is CASSLGSGGRQVYGYTF. CDR3 nucleotides: TGTGCCAGCAGTTTAGGGTCAGGGGGCCGACAAGTATATGGCTACACCTTC.

The J gene is TRBJ1-2, the V gene TRBV6-5, with 7 bases lining up with TRBD1. Germline values: CDR1 MNHEY, CDR2 SVGAGI. The CDR3 loop spans 15 amino acids. V was clipped by 4 bases and J by 2 bases; unmatched bases: 7. The DNA of the CDR3 is TGTGCCAGCAGTTCCAGACAGGGAGGCAACTATGGCTACACCTTC. Translation gives CASSSRQGGNYGYTF.

J is TRBJ1-2 and V is TRBV28; 9 bases are a match to TRBD1. Germline CDR1 and CDR2: MDHEN and SYDVKM. This CDR3 has 15 amino acids. Trimming cost V 3 bases and J 4 bases; bases outside gene matches: 6. DNA for the CDR3: TGTGCCAGCAGTTTCTCCGACAGGGGGTCCTATGGCTACACCTTC. Its translation: CASSFSDRGSYGYTF.

The rearrangement uses TRBV11-3 and TRBJ2-1; TRBD2 matches 12 bases. There are 13 residues in the CDR3. Germline V gene lookup returns CDR1 SGHNT and CDR2 YENEEA. V trimming: 5 bases; J trimming: 10 bases; junction bases outside the gene matches: 3. CDR3 coding DNA: TGTGCCAGCAGCCCCGGACTAGCGGGGGAGCAGTTCTTC. Its translation is CASSPGLAGEQFF.

The CDR3 loop is CASQGANSNQPQHF. The CDR3, as DNA: TGTGCCAGCCAGGGGGCCAATAGCAATCAGCCCCAGCATTTT. The chain uses TRBV7-3 and TRBJ1-5; 8 bases align to TRBD1. V gave up 8 bases and J gave up 0 bases; unmatched junction bases: 3. The V gene's germline CDR1 is SGHTA and CDR2 FQGTGA. This CDR3 has 14 amino acids.

This rearrangement joins TRBV30 to TRBJ1-1; D perhaps matches TRBD1 (5 bases). This CDR3 is 13 amino acids long. CDR1 and CDR2 (germline): GTSNPN, SVGIG (reference sequence). Trimming took 0 bases from V and 7 from J, leaving 12 bases between them. The CDR3 bases are TGTGCCTGGAGTGTAGATGGTCAGGGTGAAGCTTTCTTT. This translates into CAWSVDGQGEAFF.

The chain employs TRBV19 and TRBJ1-1, with D perhaps TRBD1 (6 bases). The CDR3 totals 16 residues. CDR1 and CDR2 from the germline V gene are LNHDA and SQIVND (reference sequence). Deletions cut 5 bases from V and 1 base from J, with 17 bases between. The CDR3 nucleotides are TGTGCCAGTAGTCCCCCGGGGGGCGCCGGGAACACTGAAGCTTTCTTT. Translating it yields CASSPPGGAGNTEAFF.

The chain carries TRBV6-5 and TRBJ1-1; D gene unclear. The CDR3 contains 12 residues. Germline V CDR1 and CDR2: MNHEY, SVGAGI. Trimming removed 0 bases at V and 7 bases at J, with 6 bases between. The CDR3 reads CASSYSAGEAFF. The CDR3 DNA reads TGTGCCAGCAGTTACTCTGCGGGTGAAGCTTTCTTT.

V and J are TRBV5-4 and TRBJ1-2, with 7 bases fitting TRBD1. This CDR3 contains 14 residues. J was trimmed by 5 bases and V by 4 bases; bases with no gene match: 8. Germline assignment: CDR1 SGHNT and CDR2 YYREEE (reference sequence). The CDR3: CASSKTGRAYGYTF. The DNA for the CDR3 is TGTGCCAGCAGCAAGACAGGGCGCGCGTATGGCTACACCTTC.

The genes are TRBV7-2 and TRBJ2-7; possibly TRBD1 for D (6 bases). V lost 1 base and J 3 bases, leaving 13 bases between the germline ends. Per germline, CDR1 SGHTA and CDR2 FQGNSA. This CDR3 spans 15 amino acids. CDR3 coding DNA: TGTGCCAGCAGCTTAGGTCGGGGACAAGACTACGAGCAGTACTTC. Protein product: CASSLGRGQDYEQYF.

The rearrangement joins TRBV9 to TRBJ1-1; D might be TRBD1 (6 bases). The CDR3 is made up of 15 amino acids. Germline V gives CDR1 SGDLS, CDR2 YYNGEE. Trimming shortened V by 2 bases and J by 0 bases, and 11 bases separated the two germline ends. CDR3 residues: CASSVGQTLNTEAFF. DNA of the CDR3: TGTGCCAGCAGCGTTGGACAGACCCTGAACACTGAAGCTTTCTTT. Supplemented by reference TRBV9 and TRBJ1-1, the full variable domain reads DSGVTQTPKHLITATGQRVTLRCSPRSGDLSVYWYQQSLDQGLQFLIQYYNGEERAKGNILERFSAQQFPDLHSELNLSSLELGDSALYFCASSVGQTLNTEAFFGQGTRLTVV.

This chain joins TRBV5-1 and TRBJ1-4; TRBD1 agrees at 7 bases. Germline V lookup: CDR1 SGHRS, CDR2 YFSETQ. J was trimmed by 0 bases and V by 0 bases; bases with no gene match: 5. This CDR3 is built from 17 residues. CDR3 amino acids: CASSLALGTATNEKLFF. In nucleotides, the CDR3 is TGCGCCAGCAGCTTGGCGTTGGGGACAGCAACTAATGAAAAACTGTTTTTT.

V usage is TRBV14 and J usage is TRBJ1-5, with no clear D. Germline V lookup: CDR1 SGHDN, CDR2 FVKESK. The V and J ends lost 0 bases and 6 bases respectively, with 6 bases between them. The CDR3 has 13 amino acids. CDR3 in amino acids: CASSQDWSQPQHF. For the CDR3, the DNA is TGTGCCAGCAGCCAAGATTGGAGTCAGCCCCAGCATTTT.

The chain couples TRBV7-9 to TRBJ2-5; maybe TRBD2 (6 bases). Germline values: CDR1 SEHNR, CDR2 FQNEAQ (reference sequence). The CDR3 runs 13 residues. With 5 bases removed from V and 5 bases from J, the gap between germline ends came to 12 bases. The CDR3 DNA sequence: TGTGCCAGCAGCCCGCCGGGAGAGGAGACCCAGTACTTC. Translating gives CASSPPGEETQYF. Drawing the rest from reference TRBV7-9 and TRBJ2-5, the complete variable domain is DTGVSQNPRHKITKRGQNVTFRCDPISEHNRLYWYRQTLGQGPEFLTYFQNEAQLEKSRLLSDRFSAERPKGSFSTLEIQRTEQGDSAMYLCASSPPGEETQYFGPGTRLLVL.

This clone is a singleton in its sample. The rearrangement joins TRBV30 to TRBJ1-4; perhaps TRBD1 as D (6 bases). Trimming shortened V by 6 bases and J by 0 bases, and 11 bases separated the two germline ends. The length of the CDR3 is 14 residues. CDR1 is GTSNPN, CDR2 SVGIG, per germline (reference sequence). CDR3 loop: CACPDSPTNEKLFF. The CDR3 bases are TGTGCCTGTCCGGACAGCCCAACTAATGAAAAACTGTTTTTT. Supplemented by reference TRBV30 and TRBJ1-4, the full variable domain reads SQTIHQWPATLVQPVGSPLSLECTVEGTSNPNLYWYRQAAGRGLQLLFYSVGIGQISSEVPQNLSASRPQDRQFILSSKKLLLSDSGFYLCACPDSPTNEKLFFGSGTQLSVL.

This chain connects TRBV2 to TRBJ2-5; 8 nucleotides line up with TRBD1. V shed 9 bases and J 3 bases; nucleotides not matched to a gene: 9. The V gene's germline CDR1 is SNHLY and CDR2 FYNNEI. The CDR3 runs 14 residues. CDR3 loop: CASSRGRAEETQYF. CDR3 DNA: TGTGCCAGTAGCAGGGGGCGGGCAGAAGAGACCCAGTACTTC.

The J gene is TRBJ1-5, the V gene TRBV5-5, with D perhaps matching TRBD1 (6 bases). CDR3 size: 17 residues. Looked up from germline, CDR1 is SGHKS and CDR2 is YYEKEE (reference sequence). Trimming stripped 4 bases from V and 0 bases from J, with 17 bases between. The CDR3 nucleotides are TGTGCCAGCAGCGCAACCACAGGGCGCTATAGCAATCAGCCCCAGCATTTT. Translating it yields CASSATTGRYSNQPQHF.

V is TRBV7-6 and J is TRBJ2-1; 9 bases align to TRBD1. Per germline, CDR1 SGHVS and CDR2 FNYEAQ. V was pared by 0 bases and J by 6 bases, with 12 bases of the junction left unmatched. This CDR3 is 18 amino acids long. CDR3 DNA sequence: TGTGCCAGCAGCTTAGCCACAGTACCGGGACAGGGTTCCAATGAGCAGTTCTTC. Its protein product is CASSLATVPGQGSNEQFF.